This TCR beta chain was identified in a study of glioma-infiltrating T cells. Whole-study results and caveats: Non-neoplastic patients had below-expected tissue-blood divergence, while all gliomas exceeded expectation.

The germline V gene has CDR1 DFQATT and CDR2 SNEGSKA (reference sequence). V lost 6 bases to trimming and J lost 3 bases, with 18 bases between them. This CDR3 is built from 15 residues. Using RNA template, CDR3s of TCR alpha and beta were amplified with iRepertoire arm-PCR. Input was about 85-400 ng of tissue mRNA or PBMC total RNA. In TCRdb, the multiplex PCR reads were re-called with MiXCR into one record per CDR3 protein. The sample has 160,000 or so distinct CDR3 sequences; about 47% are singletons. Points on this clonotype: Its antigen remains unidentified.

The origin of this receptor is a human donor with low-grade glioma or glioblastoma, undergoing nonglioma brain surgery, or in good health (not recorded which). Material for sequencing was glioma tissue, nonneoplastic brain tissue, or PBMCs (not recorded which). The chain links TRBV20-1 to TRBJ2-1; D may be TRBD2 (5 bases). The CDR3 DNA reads TGCAGTGCCAGTCGCGGGCTATCATACTACAATGAGCAGTTCTTC. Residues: CSASRGLSYYNEQFF.